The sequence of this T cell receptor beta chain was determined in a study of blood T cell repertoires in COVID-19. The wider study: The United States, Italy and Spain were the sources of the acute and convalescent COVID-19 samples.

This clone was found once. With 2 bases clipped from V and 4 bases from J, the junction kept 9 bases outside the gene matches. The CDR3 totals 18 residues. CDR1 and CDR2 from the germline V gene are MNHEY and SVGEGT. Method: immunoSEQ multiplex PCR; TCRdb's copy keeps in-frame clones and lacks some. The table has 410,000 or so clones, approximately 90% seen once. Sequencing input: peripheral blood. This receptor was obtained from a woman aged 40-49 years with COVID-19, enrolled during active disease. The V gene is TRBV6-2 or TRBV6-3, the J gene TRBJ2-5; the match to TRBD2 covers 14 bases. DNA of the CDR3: TGTGCCAGCAGTTACCCGGGACTAGCGGGGGCCCCGGGAGAGACCCAGTACTTC. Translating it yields CASSYPGLAGAPGETQYF.